The 17 T cell receptor beta chains reported below all come from one sample, sequenced in a study of cytomegalovirus exposure and HLA in healthy donors. In the PCR, 60 Vbeta and 13 Jbeta primers were used. Libraries were prepared by immunoSEQ multiplex PCR; TCRdb keeps only in-frame clonotypes and omits some of them. The data show under 100,000 clones, around 82% seen once. Specimen: PBMCs. The receptor source for this set is a man aged 50 or older in good health and CMV-seronegative.

About this clone itself: Germline is not matched at one junction end, which may reflect a read error. The genes are TRBV7-9 and TRBJ2-2; 8 bases map to TRBD1. The CDR3 consists of 16 residues. In germline, CDR1 is SEHNR, CDR2 FQNEAQ (reference sequence). The CDR3 region has the DNA TGTTCCAGCAGACACCCCGGGACAGGCTTCACCGGGGAGCTGTTTTTT. Translation: CSSRHPGTGFTGELFF.

The V call is TRBV19, the J call TRBJ1-1; D call uncertain. Deletions cut 3 bases from V and 0 bases from J, with 11 bases between. This CDR3 is built from 15 residues. The V gene's germline CDR1 is LNHDA and CDR2 SQIVND (reference sequence). The DNA of the CDR3 is TGTGCCAGTAGTATTGCGGGGATTTTGAACACTGAAGCTTTCTTT. Its protein product is CASSIAGILNTEAFF.

The gene calls are TRBV2 and TRBJ1-5; D gene ambiguous. The CDR3 contains 14 residues. CDR1 is SNHLY and CDR2 is FYNNEI in the germline V gene. Trimming cost V 7 bases and J 2 bases, with 12 bases left between them. This chain's CDR3 is CASTWGGGNQPQHF. In nucleotides, the CDR3 is TGTGCCAGCACCTGGGGAGGCGGCAATCAGCCCCAGCATTTT.

The chain is built from TRBV30 and TRBJ2-1; 8 positions match TRBD2. Germline V gene sequence: CDR1 GTSNPN, CDR2 SVGIG (reference sequence). V shed 7 bases and J 9 bases; nucleotides not matched to a gene: 17. CDR3 length equals 15 residues. This CDR3 is CASPSRGGRFSEQFF. CDR3 nucleotides: TGTGCCTCCCCAAGCCGGGGGGGCCGGTTCTCTGAGCAGTTCTTC.

This chain links TRBV5-6 with TRBJ1-1; no definite D call. CDR3 size: 13 residues. V gave up 4 bases and J gave up 1 base, with 8 bases separating them. CDR1 and CDR2 (germline): SGHDT, YYEEEE. For the CDR3, the DNA is TGTGCCAGCAGCGTGGACGGGAACACTGAAGCTTTCTTT. Amino acid sequence: CASSVDGNTEAFF. Variable domain in full (rest from reference TRBV5-6 and TRBJ1-1): DAGVTQSPTHLIKTRGQQVTLRCSPKSGHDTVSWYQQALGQGPQFIFQYYEEEERQRGNFPDRFSGHQFPNYSSELNVNALLLGDSALYLCASSVDGNTEAFFGQGTRLTVV.

This clone has just one count. The V call is TRBV15, the J call TRBJ2-1, with no clear D. In germline, CDR1 is LNHNV, CDR2 YYDKDF (reference sequence). The CDR3 totals 16 residues. The V end lost 2 bases, the J end lost 10 bases, and 21 bases lay between the germline ends. The chain's CDR3 is CATSRRFLEPDGEQFF. The CDR3 bases are TGTGCCACCAGCAGAAGGTTTTTAGAGCCCGACGGGGAGCAGTTCTTC.

The V gene is TRBV7-2, the J gene TRBJ1-4; D call uncertain. The CDR3 extends over 17 amino acids. V was trimmed by 2 bases and J by 4 bases, leaving 17 bases between them. Germline V lookup: CDR1 SGHTA, CDR2 FQGNSA. CDR3 DNA sequence: TGTGCCAGCAGCTTACCATCCCGCGGGAACGGTAATGAAAAACTGTTTTTT. It codes for CASSLPSRGNGNEKLFF. The full variable domain, rest sourced from reference TRBV7-2 and TRBJ1-4, is GAGVSQSPSNKVTEKGKDVELRCDPISGHTALYWYRQSLGQGLEFLIYFQGNSAPDKSGLPSDRFSAERTGGSVSTLTIQRTQQEDSAVYLCASSLPSRGNGNEKLFFGSGTQLSVL.

The J gene is TRBJ2-5, the V gene TRBV10-1; maybe TRBD1 (5 bases). The better agreement between TRBJ2-7 and the DNA end casts doubt on the J call. The CDR3 runs to 10 residues. Germline V gene lookup returns CDR1 WNHNN and CDR2 SYGVQD (reference sequence). CDR3 nucleotides: TGCGCCAGCCAGGGAAACGAGCAGTACTTC. Protein sequence: CASQGNEQYF.

The rearrangement links TRBV7-9 to TRBJ2-7; 7 nucleotides line up with TRBD1. Germline V gene sequence: CDR1 SEHNR, CDR2 FQNEAQ (reference sequence). The CDR3 spans 14 residues. V shed 7 bases, J shed 0 bases, and the junction held 6 bases outside the gene matches. The CDR3 coding sequence is TGTGCCAGCACCTGGGGACAGAACTCCTACGAGCAGTACTTC. Translation gives CASTWGQNSYEQYF.

About this clone: Within the sample, other DNA sequences also encode this same CDR3. V is TRBV2 and J is TRBJ2-1, with TRBD2 matching over 11 bases. CDR3 length: 15 amino acids. Germline V gene data show CDR1 as SNHLY and CDR2 as FYNNEI. Trimming removed 6 bases from V and 2 bases from J; junction bases left unmatched: 3. CDR3 coding DNA: TGTGCCAGCAGCGTTAGCGGGGGGGCCTACAATGAGCAGTTCTTC. Its translation: CASSVSGGAYNEQFF.

This clone was recorded once. The chain recombines TRBV12-5 with TRBJ2-3, with 16 nucleotides matching TRBD2. CDR1 and CDR2 (germline): LGHNT, FRNRAP. V lost 5 bases and J lost 5; bases outside the gene matches: 7. The CDR3 runs to 17 residues. CDR3: CASGTGTSGGARDTQYF. The CDR3 DNA sequence: TGTGCTAGTGGTACCGGGACTAGCGGGGGGGCGAGAGATACGCAGTATTTT.

The gene calls are TRBV4-2 and TRBJ2-5, with TRBD2 matching 8 bases. This CDR3 region has 14 residues. Trimming at V came to 0 bases and at J to 4 bases, leaving 1 base not matched to a gene. CDR1 and CDR2 from the germline V gene are LGHNA and YNFKEQ. The CDR3 region has the DNA TGTGCCAGCAGCCAAGAAACTAGCGGAGAGACCCAGTACTTC. It translates to CASSQETSGETQYF.

In DNA form, the CDR3 reads TGTGCCGGAGGGTATACGACGTACAATGAGCAGTTCTTC. Translating it yields CAGGYTTYNEQFF. V gene TRBV30 combines with J gene TRBJ2-1, with a possible D match to TRBD2 (6 bases). Germline values: CDR1 GTSNPN, CDR2 SVGIG (reference sequence). The CDR3 consists of 13 residues. V was shortened by 8 bases and J by 4 bases, with 15 bases between the two germline ends.

The J gene is TRBJ1-1, the V gene TRBV7-8; TRBD1 aligns across 7 bases. Unmatched junction bases numbered 4, after V lost 8 bases and J lost 1 base. The CDR3 length is 13 residues. Germline CDR1 SGHVS, CDR2 FQNEAQ. The CDR3 is CASGRQGNTEAFF. The CDR3 nucleotides are TGTGCCAGCGGCAGACAGGGGAACACTGAAGCTTTCTTT.

This clone appeared a single time. The rearrangement uses TRBV27 and TRBJ1-2; possible D gene TRBD1, 5 bases. Trimming left V 2 bases short and J 4 bases short, with 11 bases between. Germline V gene data show CDR1 as MNHEY and CDR2 as SMNVEV (reference sequence). The CDR3 contains 14 residues. This CDR3 reads CASSLKGLAYGYTF. The CDR3 nucleotides are TGTGCCAGCAGTTTAAAGGGGCTTGCCTATGGCTACACCTTC.

The chain is built from TRBV5-5 and TRBJ1-4, with D unclear. The CDR3 totals 13 residues. Germline lookup yields CDR1 SGHKS and CDR2 YYEKEE (reference sequence). V dropped 2 bases and J dropped 10 bases, with 12 bases sitting between them. Here the CDR3 reads CASSLIGETKLFF. CDR3 sequence (DNA): TGTGCCAGCAGCTTAATCGGAGAAACAAAACTGTTTTTT.

The rearrangement links TRBV6-5 to TRBJ2-2; D call uncertain. The V end lost 0 bases, the J end lost 4 bases, and 6 bases lay between the germline ends. Germline-derived CDR1 and CDR2 are MNHEY and SVGAGI. CDR3 size: 14 residues. The DNA for the CDR3 is TGTGCCAGCAGTTACTCTCCCTTCACCGGGGAGCTGTTTTTT. Translated: CASSYSPFTGELFF.